The entry below describes one T cell receptor beta chain. Its target is not known. TCRdb's table, derived via immunoSEQ multiplex PCR, lists solely in-frame clones and lacks some. The repertoire consists of tens of thousands of clones, with more than 65% occurring once and the leading ten covering 2% to 3%. This record belongs to a study of OX40 agonist ivuxolimab in advanced cancers. Study in general: Ivuxolimab, an agonist antibody against OX40 (CD134), was given to patients. General study points: Dosing at 0.1 to 3.0 mg/kg was accompanied by clonal expansion of CD4+ and CD8+ blood T cells by week 6.

Autoimmune disease history or systemic immunosuppression meant exclusion. Researchers took blood at baseline, on cycle 4 day 1, and on cycle 7 day 1. V was trimmed by 2 bases and J by 0 bases, leaving 13 bases between them. CDR1 is SGHTA, CDR2 FQGNSA, per germline. This CDR3 has 16 amino acids. This receptor was identified in an adult with an advanced solid tumor such as melanoma, head and neck, liver or kidney cancer. The rearrangement uses TRBV7-2 and TRBJ1-1; D unclear. The sequencing used CD4+ or CD8+ T cells sorted from blood, collected in a trial of the OX40 agonist ivuxolimab. CDR3 in DNA: TGTGCCAGCAGCTTATGGGCACAGACAATGAACACTGAAGCTTTCTTT. Its translation: CASSLWAQTMNTEAFF.